Presented here are 25 T cell receptor beta chains from one specimen sequenced in a study of T-cell reconstitution after alpha-beta-depleted transplantation in children. The authors prepared the TCRbeta library with unique molecular identifiers. TCRdb independently ran MiXCR on the PCR reads; one entry per CDR3 protein. The sample has a few hundred thousand distinct CDR3 sequences, about 9.4% seen once. Sequenced here: PBMCs from the stem cell graft donor, sampled from the stem cell graft. The receptors were gathered from a human donor who donated a stem cell graft to a child with acute lymphoblastic leukemia.

Remarks on this clonotype: Relative to the germline gene, one junction end is altered; a read error may explain this. This sequence joins TRBV28 and TRBJ1-4; tentative D call: TRBD1 (5 bases). The CDR3 runs 15 residues. Germline V gives CDR1 MDHEN, CDR2 SYDVKM. The CDR3 sequence is CANSSQTGRNEKLFF. CDR3 nucleotide sequence: TGTGCCAACAGTTCCCAGACGGGGCGGAATGAAAAACTGTTTTTT.

A few counts support this clonotype. The V gene is TRBV13, the J gene TRBJ2-3; 10 nucleotides line up with TRBD2. Germline CDR1 is PRHDT and CDR2 is FYEKMQ (reference sequence). This CDR3 contains 17 residues. The J segment lost 0 bases and the V segment lost 2 bases, leaving 5 bases of the junction unmatched. DNA of the CDR3: TGTGCCAGCAGCTTATCAACTAGCGGGGATAGCACAGATACGCAGTATTTT. Its translation: CASSLSTSGDSTDTQYF.

This chain links TRBV4-1 with TRBJ2-1, with 11 nucleotides matching TRBD2. CDR1 MGHRA and CDR2 YSYEKL come from the germline V gene. The CDR3 consists of 16 residues. Trimming cost V 4 bases and J 8 bases; bases outside gene matches: 10. The CDR3, as DNA: TGCGCCAGCAGCCCCGGGACTAGCGGAGCCAGAGATGAGCAGTTCTTC. Protein sequence: CASSPGTSGARDEQFF.

The chain couples TRBV7-8 to TRBJ1-1; D might be TRBD1 (6 bases). The CDR3 totals 15 residues. CDR1 is SGHVS and CDR2 is FQNEAQ in the germline V gene. V was pared by 4 bases and J by 5 bases, with 17 bases between. CDR3 residues: CASSSYRAPGTEAFF. The CDR3 nucleotides are TGTGCCAGCAGCTCCTACAGGGCCCCAGGGACTGAAGCTTTCTTT.

This clonotype was counted a few times. The V and J genes are TRBV12-3 or TRBV12-4 and TRBJ1-2, with D possibly TRBD1 on 5 matching bases. V lost 4 bases to trimming and J lost 8 bases, with 14 bases between them. The CDR3 runs to 13 residues. DNA for the CDR3: TGTGCCAGCAGTTGGAGTCGGGGGGACGGCTACACCTTC. This translates into CASSWSRGDGYTF.

This CDR3 reads CSARDQGSSYNEQFF. The DNA for the CDR3 is TGCAGTGCTAGAGATCAGGGGAGCTCCTACAATGAGCAGTTCTTC. This chain links TRBV20-1 with TRBJ2-1; tentative D call: TRBD1 (6 bases). In germline, CDR1 is DFQATT, CDR2 SNEGSKA (reference sequence). The V end lost 0 bases, the J end lost 0 bases, and 9 bases lay between the germline ends. The CDR3 covers 15 residues.

The genes are TRBV7-8 and TRBJ2-7; either TRBD1 or TRBD2 may fit D (5 bases each). V dropped 4 bases and J dropped 1 base, with 20 bases sitting between them. Per germline, CDR1 SGHVS and CDR2 FQNEAQ. The CDR3 loop spans 17 amino acids. The CDR3, as DNA: TGTGCCAGCAGCTCCCAGGGTGGGGGAGAGTTGTCCTACGAGCAGTACTTC. Translation gives CASSSQGGGELSYEQYF.

This clonotype was seen a handful of times. The chain is built from TRBV16 and TRBJ1-1; D perhaps matches TRBD1 (5 bases). The CDR3 has 14 amino acids. V was pared by 0 bases and J by 4 bases, with 9 bases between. Germline CDR1 is KGHSY and CDR2 is FQNENV. The CDR3 nucleotides are TGTGCCAGCAGCCAATCGCCGGGGACCACTGAAGCTTTCTTT. This codes for CASSQSPGTTEAFF.

The rearrangement links TRBV7-9 to TRBJ2-7; 12 nucleotides align to TRBD1. The germline gives CDR1 SEHNR, CDR2 FQNEAQ (reference sequence). The CDR3 length is 16 residues. V gave up 5 bases and J gave up 5 bases; unmatched junction bases: 10. CDR3 in amino acids: CASSAPGQGASHEQYF. For the CDR3, the DNA is TGTGCCAGCAGCGCACCGGGACAGGGGGCTAGCCACGAGCAGTACTTC.

The V gene is TRBV20-1, the J gene TRBJ2-5, with D tentatively TRBD1 (5 bases). This CDR3 comprises 17 residues. Germline assignment: CDR1 DFQATT and CDR2 SNEGSKA (reference sequence). Trimming stripped 6 bases from V and 1 base from J, with 24 bases between. The CDR3 nucleotides are TGCAGTGCCCTGAGGACAAACATGGGGAAAATCCAAGAGACCCAGTACTTC. As protein: CSALRTNMGKIQETQYF.

This chain's CDR3 is CASSQGTYVGELFF. The CDR3 DNA reads TGCGCCAGCAGCCAAGGGACGTATGTCGGGGAGCTGTTTTTT. The V gene is TRBV4-3, the J gene TRBJ2-2; D remains unclear. Trimming shortened V by 1 base and J by 7 bases, and 10 bases separated the two germline ends. The CDR3 consists of 14 residues. Germline-derived CDR1 and CDR2 are LGHNA and YSLEER.

V is TRBV7-6 and J is TRBJ2-3; 10 nucleotides line up with TRBD2. The CDR3 runs 16 residues. After removal of 4 bases from V and 4 bases from J, the junction contained 8 bases not matched to a gene. CDR1 is SGHVS, CDR2 FNYEAQ, per germline. CDR3 protein: CASSSGPGLAPDTQYF. As DNA, the CDR3 is TGTGCCAGCAGCTCAGGCCCGGGACTAGCGCCAGATACGCAGTATTTT.

This clonotype came up a few times. This rearrangement joins TRBV7-6 to TRBJ1-4; D uncertain. Trimming shortened V by 5 bases and J by 6 bases, and 16 bases separated the two germline ends. Germline V gene lookup returns CDR1 SGHVS and CDR2 FNYEAQ. This CDR3 comprises 15 residues. CDR3 DNA: TGTGCCAGCAGCCCGGGGTCAGGAAGGGATGAAAAACTGTTTTTT. Its protein is CASSPGSGRDEKLFF.

This clonotype came up a few times. V is TRBV6-5 and J is TRBJ2-2; D may be TRBD1 (5 bases). The V end was cut by 2 bases, the J end by 4 bases, with 8 bases between. Looked up from germline, CDR1 is MNHEY and CDR2 is SVGAGI. The CDR3 has 14 amino acids. The CDR3 DNA is TGTGCCAGCAGTTACGGGGCGGTCACCGGGGAGCTGTTTTTT. This translates into CASSYGAVTGELFF.

Points on this clonotype: At one end the junction does not follow the germline gene, possibly because of a read error. The chain links TRBV2 to TRBJ2-7; 7 bases are a match to TRBD2. Germline lookup yields CDR1 SNHLY and CDR2 FYNNEI. This CDR3 comprises 13 residues. CDR3 loop: CASLGTTIYGQYF. The CDR3 nucleotides read TGTGCCAGCCTCGGGACTACTATCTACGGGCAGTACTTC.

This clonotype was seen repeatedly, ten times or more. This chain connects TRBV9 to TRBJ1-2, with 9 nucleotides matching TRBD1. Trimming at V came to 0 bases and at J to 6 bases, leaving 6 bases not matched to a gene. The CDR3 has 15 residues. Germline V gene lookup returns CDR1 SGDLS and CDR2 YYNGEE. CDR3 DNA: TGTGCCAGCAGCGTAGTGGACAGGGGCCCACATGGCTACACCTTC. Translated: CASSVVDRGPHGYTF.

This clonotype was detected many times. V is TRBV6-5 and J is TRBJ2-3; TRBD2 is a possible D gene (5 bases). The CDR3 extends over 13 amino acids. Germline V gene data show CDR1 as MNHEY and CDR2 as SVGAGI. V was clipped by 7 bases and J by 1 base, with 9 bases between them. DNA of the CDR3: TGTGCCAGCACGGAGGCAGGCACAGATACGCAGTATTTT. This codes for CASTEAGTDTQYF.

A few counts support this clonotype. The chain uses TRBV12-3 or TRBV12-4 and TRBJ2-1; 10 positions match TRBD1. The J segment lost 8 bases and the V segment lost 4 bases, leaving 8 bases of the junction unmatched. There are 15 residues in the CDR3. Here the CDR3 reads CASSSTGQGRDEQFF. The DNA for the CDR3 is TGTGCCAGCAGTTCGACGGGACAGGGGCGAGATGAGCAGTTCTTC.

This clonotype was detected ten times or more. This rearrangement joins TRBV20-1 to TRBJ1-2; a possible D gene is TRBD1 (6 bases). V dropped 3 bases and J dropped 4 bases, with 15 bases sitting between them. Germline V CDR1 and CDR2: DFQATT, SNEGSKA (reference sequence). There are 14 residues in the CDR3. CDR3: CSARRRGHPYGYTF. CDR3 nucleotide sequence: TGCAGTGCTAGGCGCCGGGGGCACCCCTATGGCTACACCTTC.

The CDR3 loop reads CASSFDPGRMNTEAFF. The CDR3 region has the DNA TGTGCCAGCAGTTTCGATCCGGGCCGGATGAACACTGAAGCTTTCTTT. The rearrangement links TRBV12-3 or TRBV12-4 to TRBJ1-1; D not resolved. V was clipped by 3 bases and J by 0 bases, with 14 bases between them. The CDR3 contains 16 residues.

This clonotype was recorded a few times. The CDR3 loop reads CASSYGQAHYEQYF. The CDR3 region has the DNA TGTGCCAGCAGTTATGGGCAGGCCCACTACGAGCAGTACTTC. V gene TRBV28 combines with J gene TRBJ2-7; D is unresolved. Trimming removed 4 bases from V and 3 bases from J, with 13 bases in between. The CDR3 length is 14 residues. Per the germline V gene, CDR1 is MDHEN and CDR2 is SYDVKM.

This clonotype has only a few counts. This sequence joins TRBV4-2 and TRBJ1-5; D is unresolved. There are 15 residues in the CDR3. Germline assignment: CDR1 LGHNA and CDR2 YNFKEQ. Trimming pared 1 base from V and 6 bases from J, leaving 13 bases between. CDR3 in DNA: TGTGCCAGCAGCCAAGTCGCGGCAGCACCTCAGCCCCAGCATTTT. Translation gives CASSQVAAAPQPQHF.

The chain is built from TRBV18 and TRBJ1-1; TRBD1 aligns across 7 bases. The CDR3 sequence is 14 residues long. Per the germline V gene, CDR1 is KGHSH and CDR2 is LQKENI. V lost 5 bases and J lost 6; bases outside the gene matches: 9. CDR3 amino acids: CASSVERQGSEAFF. Written as DNA, the CDR3 is TGTGCCAGCTCAGTCGAGAGACAGGGCTCTGAAGCTTTCTTT.

This clonotype was counted many times. The chain carries TRBV6-1 and TRBJ1-1, with 7 bases matching TRBD1. With 6 bases clipped from V and 0 bases from J, the junction kept 1 base outside the gene matches. CDR3 size: 13 residues. CDR1 MNHNS and CDR2 SASEGT come from the germline V gene. The CDR3 reads CASRQGLNTEAFF. CDR3 coding DNA: TGTGCCAGCAGACAGGGGCTGAACACTGAAGCTTTCTTT.

This clonotype was recorded many times. V usage is TRBV6-2 or TRBV6-3 and J usage is TRBJ2-2; D is unclear. V was pared by 0 bases and J by 2 bases, with 4 bases between. This CDR3 spans 14 amino acids. The germline gives CDR1 MNHEY, CDR2 SVGEGT. CDR3 sequence: CASSYSSNTGELFF. The CDR3, as DNA: TGTGCCAGCAGTTACTCGAGTAACACCGGGGAGCTGTTTTTT.